What follows is one T cell receptor (beta chain) and its context. Its target is unknown. The data were taken from a study of long-term antiretroviral therapy in people with HIV. Version v3.0 of the immunoSEQ assay ran at survey level. The data were produced by immunoSEQ multiplex PCR, yet TCRdb's version contains in-frame clones alone and is incomplete. The sample includes roughly 30,000 clones, more than 75% seen only once; the top ten take 7% to 10%. Study-level points and caveats: Unavailable data included ART adherence, viral resistance and therapy changes (switches in treatment).

There are 16 residues in the CDR3. Per the germline V gene, CDR1 is SGHVS and CDR2 is FQNEAQ. Losses at the gene ends were 2 bases for V and 4 bases for J; bases not matched to a gene: 5. The V call is TRBV7-8, the J call TRBJ2-2; 9 bases line up with TRBD2. The sequence derives from a man aged 40-49 years with HIV. Sequenced here: unsorted PBMCs, sampled 4.8 to 5 years after starting antiretroviral therapy. The CDR3 bases are TGTGCCAGCAGCTTAACCGGGACTAGCCTCACCGGGGAGCTGTTTTTT. Its protein product is CASSLTGTSLTGELFF.